This T cell receptor (beta chain) was identified in a study of cytomegalovirus exposure and HLA in healthy donors. Background on the study: Early release data held approximately 81 million unique TCRs from HLA-typed donors. Whole-study results and caveats: Previous analysis showed most TCR beta V segments were productive about 87% or about 30% of the time. Later analysis demonstrated an association between a missense DCLRE1C variant and TCR beta V- and J-gene trimming.

Regarding this clone: The antigen remains unidentified.

This PCR relied on a set of 60 Vbeta primers and 13 Jbeta primers. The method was immunoSEQ multiplex PCR; TCRdb's version includes in-frame clones alone and lacks a portion of them. The sample has approximately 110,000 clones; more than 9.5% are singletons. Germline V gives CDR1 MNHEY, CDR2 SVGAGI. The V end was cut by 0 bases, the J end by 10 bases, with 10 bases between. The CDR3 contains 13 residues. This cohort consisted of healthy bone marrow donors. The chain is built from TRBV6-5 and TRBJ2-1; weak D call: TRBD1 (6 bases). Material: PBMCs. The clonotype was recovered from a man aged 35-49 years in good health and CMV-seropositive. This CDR3 reads CASSYSGASEQFF. As DNA, the CDR3 is TGTGCCAGCAGTTACTCGGGGGCATCCGAGCAGTTCTTC.